Given below is one TCR beta chain in context. This entry belongs to a study of blood T cell repertoires in COVID-19. The wider study: Sites across the United States, Italy and Spain contributed samples from acute and convalescent COVID-19. T cells, B-cell-depleted T cells, or PBMCs provided the cDNA or gDNA that served as material.

In the original workflow: Reference gene primers were amplified, and this amplification served to estimate nucleated cell counts. TCRdb keeps only in-frame clones here, not all; method: immunoSEQ multiplex PCR. V and J calls and clone size are given by that table; D and trimming were obtained from the DNA. This table has hundreds of thousands of clones, around 86% appearing once. Sequencing was carried out using peripheral blood. This TCR was recovered from a woman in her thirties with active or convalescent COVID-19.

The CDR3 protein is CASSAQGLEAFF. CDR3 bases: TGTGCCAGCAGCGCCCAGGGGCTTGAAGCTTTCTTT. V is TRBV11-1 and J is TRBJ1-1, with a tentative D call TRBD1 (6 bases). V was trimmed by 5 bases and J by 7 bases, leaving 11 bases between them. The CDR3 totals 12 residues. CDR1 and CDR2 from the germline V gene are SGHAT and FQDESV (reference sequence).